This T cell receptor (beta chain) was recovered during a study of cytomegalovirus exposure and HLA in healthy donors. The primer mix had 60 Vbeta and 13 Jbeta primers. Repertoires were generated with immunoSEQ multiplex PCR, while TCRdb's copy carries only in-frame clones and drops some. The repertoire holds over 150,000 clones, about 83% seen once, with under 5% in the top ten. This CDR3 spans 13 amino acids. V was cut by 2 bases and J by 8 bases, with 12 bases left in between. The germline CDR1 and CDR2 sequences are KGHSH and LQKENI. In its sample, this clone was seen once. The sequenced sample was PBMCs. The TCR comes from a girl aged 10-17 years in good health and CMV-seropositive. The chain is built from TRBV18 and TRBJ1-2, with a possible D match to TRBD1 (6 bases). CDR3 region: CASSPTGSWGYTF. As DNA, the CDR3 is TGTGCCAGCTCACCAACAGGGTCTTGGGGCTACACCTTC.